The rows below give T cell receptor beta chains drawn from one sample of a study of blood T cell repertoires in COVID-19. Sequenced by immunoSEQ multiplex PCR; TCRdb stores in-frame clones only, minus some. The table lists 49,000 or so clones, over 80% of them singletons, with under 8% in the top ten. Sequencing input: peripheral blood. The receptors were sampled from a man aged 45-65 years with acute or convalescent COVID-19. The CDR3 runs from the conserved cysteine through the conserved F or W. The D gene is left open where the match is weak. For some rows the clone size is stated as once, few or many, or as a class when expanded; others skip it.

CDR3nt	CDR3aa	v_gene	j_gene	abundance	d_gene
TGTGCCAGCAGCCGAGGACAGGGGCTGAACACTGAAGCTTTCTTT	CASSRGQGLNTEAFF	TRBV3-1/TRBV3-2	TRBJ1-1	.	TRBD1
TGCGCCAGCAGCCAGGATAATCCTCAGGGGGGACCGGTGTCGCAGTACTTC	CASSQDNPQGGPVSQYF	TRBV4-3	TRBJ2-7	.	.
TGTGCCACCAGCAGAGACGTTGGTGGGGGCTTCTCGTTCAACACTAATGAAAAACTGTTTTTT	CATSRDVGGGFSFNTNEKLFF	TRBV15	TRBJ1-4	.	.
TGTGCCAGTAGTACCGGGACAGGGGTTAATTCACCCCTCCACTTT	CASSTGTGVNSPLHF	TRBV19	TRBJ1-6	.	TRBD1
TGCGCCAGCAGCCAGGAGGGGACAGGGGGTGAAAAACTGTTTTTT	CASSQEGTGGEKLFF	TRBV5-1	TRBJ1-4	.	TRBD1
TGTGCCAGCAGTGAAATTGATAGAGGCCACGAGCAGTACTTC	CASSEIDRGHEQYF	TRBV25-1	TRBJ2-7	few	.
TGTGCCAGCAGCTTAAAATCCCTACAAACGGGCTATGGCTACACCTTC	CASSLKSLQTGYGYTF	TRBV7-3	TRBJ1-2	.	.
TGTGCCAGCAGTTTCTTAACGGACTGGGGACTGGGGGCGCAGTATTTT	CASSFLTDWGLGAQYF	TRBV28	TRBJ2-3	few	.
TGTGCCAGCAGTTACCCGTCCCTAAACGAGAGAAATTCACCCCTCCACTTT	CASSYPSLNERNSPLHF	TRBV6-2/TRBV6-3	TRBJ1-6	.	.
TGCAGTGCCTTGGGAGGGGCCCCTTTCTTT	CSALGGAPFF	TRBV20-1	TRBJ1-1	.	.
TGTGCCAGCAGCCCATCGACTGGCCCCTACAATGAGCAGTTCTTC	CASSPSTGPYNEQFF	TRBV5-6	TRBJ2-1	.	.
TGTGCCAGCAGCCCTTTCGGACAGGGTCATACTGAAGCTTTCTTT	CASSPFGQGHTEAFF	TRBV9	TRBJ1-1	.	TRBD1
TGTGCCAGCAGTTACGGACAGGGGTCCTATGGCTACACCTTC	CASSYGQGSYGYTF	TRBV6-5	TRBJ1-2	.	TRBD1
TGCAGTGCCTCCGCTAACTATGGCTACACCTTC	CSASANYGYTF	TRBV20-1	TRBJ1-2	.	.
TGTGCCTGGAGTGGCGGGCGGGCTACCAAAAACATTCAGTACTTC	CAWSGGRATKNIQYF	TRBV30	TRBJ2-4	.	.
TGTGCCAGCAGCCAAGGGGCAGAACCAACTAATGAAAAACTGTTTTTT	CASSQGAEPTNEKLFF	TRBV3-1/TRBV3-2	TRBJ1-4	.	.
TGCGCCAGCAGCTGGTCAGGGGATGGCTACACCTTC	CASSWSGDGYTF	TRBV5-1	TRBJ1-2	once	.
TGTGCCAGCAGCCAAGATTGGGGGGGGCGGGAAGCTTTCTTT	CASSQDWGGREAFF	TRBV3-1/TRBV3-2	TRBJ1-1	once	.
TGTGCCAGCAGCCCGCGACAAGCTAACACTGAAGCTTTCTTT	CASSPRQANTEAFF	TRBV14	TRBJ1-1	once	.
TGTGCCAGCAGCTTGGGGGGCCTGTTTCGTTTTGGCTACACCTTC	CASSLGGLFRFGYTF	TRBV5-5	TRBJ1-2	.	.
TGCGCCAGCAGCTTGGGACTAAGGGGACAGGTGTCGAACGAGCAGTACTTC	CASSLGLRGQVSNEQYF	TRBV5-1	TRBJ2-7	.	TRBD1
TGTGCCATCAGTGATCGGACAGGGCGAGAGACCCAGTACTTC	CAISDRTGRETQYF	TRBV10-3	TRBJ2-5	.	TRBD1
TGTGCCAGTAGTGTTAAACGGACTCTGAAAGAGACCCAGTACTTC	CASSVKRTLKETQYF	TRBV19	TRBJ2-5	.	.
TGTGCCAGCAGTTTACTCTCCGGGACAGGGCTATTTCACCCCCTCCACTTT	CASSLLSGTGLFHPLHF	TRBV28	TRBJ1-6	.	TRBD1
TGTGCCAGCCGACGGACAGCTGATAACTATGGCTACACCTTC	CASRRTADNYGYTF	TRBV6-5	TRBJ1-2	.	.
TGTGCCAGCAGCTTGATGGCCGGGACAGGGAATCAGCCCCAGCATTTT	CASSLMAGTGNQPQHF	TRBV7-8	TRBJ1-5	.	TRBD1